A selection of T cell receptor beta chains follows, all from one sample in a study. Each CDR3 protein is one row after TCRdb ran MiXCR on the multiplex PCR reads. This table holds hundreds of distinct CDR3 sequences, around 20% found once. The sample comprised tumor-infiltrating Tregs sorted from the breast tumor. The receptor source for this set is a female donor with breast cancer. Both conserved end residues are part of each CDR3. A D gene is named only where the DNA matches it firmly. Part of the rows lack a size; the others show once, few, many or a class for expanded clones.

abundance,d_gene,j_gene,v_gene,CDR3nt,CDR3aa
medium-sized,-,TRBJ1-2,TRBV12-3/TRBV12-4,TGTGCCAGCAGTTTAAGGGGAGGGAGGGGAGACTATGGCTACACCTTC,CASSLRGGRGDYGYTF
large,-,TRBJ1-2,TRBV12-3/TRBV12-4,TGTGCCAGCAGTCACTCAGACTATGGCTACACCTTC,CASSHSDYGYTF
hyperexpanded,-,TRBJ1-2,TRBV12-3/TRBV12-4,TGTGCCAGCAGCCTGACAGACTATGGCTACACCTTC,CASSLTDYGYTF
medium-sized,-,TRBJ1-2,TRBV12-3/TRBV12-4,TGTGCCAGCAGTCCCTCCGACAGGGGCTACACCTTC,CASSPSDRGYTF
-,TRBD1,TRBJ1-2,TRBV12-3/TRBV12-4,TGTGCCAGCAGTTACCCGACAGGGGTGGATGGCTACACCTTC,CASSYPTGVDGYTF
large,TRBD1,TRBJ1-2,TRBV12-3/TRBV12-4,TGTGCCAGCAGCAGGGACAGGGTCGATTTCTATGGCTACACCTTC,CASSRDRVDFYGYTF
medium-sized,-,TRBJ1-2,TRBV12-3/TRBV12-4,TGTGCCAGCAGTTTAGAGGGCCACTATGGCTACACCTTC,CASSLEGHYGYTF
large,-,TRBJ1-2,TRBV12-3/TRBV12-4,TGTGCCAGCAGTTCACAGAGCGGCTACACCTTC,CASSSQSGYTF
few,TRBD1,TRBJ1-2,TRBV12-3/TRBV12-4,TGTGCCAGCAGTTCCCTGGGACAGGGCGGCGGCTACACCTTC,CASSSLGQGGGYTF
few,-,TRBJ1-2,TRBV12-3/TRBV12-4,TGTGCCAGCACCCGAGAGGGAGATGGCTACACCTTC,CASTREGDGYTF
large,-,TRBJ1-2,TRBV12-3/TRBV12-4,TGTGCCAGCAGCTTCCTGGCCAACTATGGCTACACCTTC,CASSFLANYGYTF
hyperexpanded,TRBD1,TRBJ1-2,TRBV12-3/TRBV12-4,TGTGCCAGCAGCCGGGACAGGGGTAAACTCGGCTACACCTTC,CASSRDRGKLGYTF
large,TRBD1,TRBJ1-2,TRBV12-3/TRBV12-4,TGTGCCAGCACCCTAATGGGACAGGGCGGCGGCTACACCTTC,CASTLMGQGGGYTF
hyperexpanded,-,TRBJ1-2,TRBV12-3/TRBV12-4,TGTGCCAGCAGTCTTATGGTAGCTAACTATGGCTACACCTTC,CASSLMVANYGYTF
-,TRBD1,TRBJ1-2,TRBV12-3/TRBV12-4,TGTGCCAGCAGTGGGACAGGGTACGGTGGCTACACCTTC,CASSGTGYGGYTF
-,-,TRBJ1-2,TRBV12-3/TRBV12-4,TGTGCCAGCAGTTTAATAGGGGACGGCTATGGCTACACCTTC,CASSLIGDGYGYTF
-,-,TRBJ1-2,TRBV12-3/TRBV12-4,TGTGCCAGCAGTTTAGTGGAGGCGAAAGGCTACACCTTC,CASSLVEAKGYTF
-,-,TRBJ1-2,TRBV12-3/TRBV12-4,TGTGCCAGCAGCACGGGACGAGGTGGCTACACCTTC,CASSTGRGGYTF
large,-,TRBJ1-2,TRBV12-3/TRBV12-4,TGTGCCAGCAGTCCGGGACTTGGCTACACCTTC,CASSPGLGYTF
-,TRBD1,TRBJ1-2,TRBV12-3/TRBV12-4,TGTGCCAGCACCTGGGACAGCTATGGCTACACCTTC,CASTWDSYGYTF
-,TRBD1,TRBJ1-2,TRBV12-3/TRBV12-4,TGTGCCAGCAGTTCGACGGGACAGGTTAACTATGGCTACACCTTC,CASSSTGQVNYGYTF
hyperexpanded,-,TRBJ1-2,TRBV12-3/TRBV12-4,TGTGCCAGCACCCACCATCAGGGAAACTATGGCTACACCTTC,CASTHHQGNYGYTF
large,-,TRBJ1-2,TRBV12-3/TRBV12-4,TGTGCCAGCAGCCCCACAGGCCGTGGCGGCTACACCTTC,CASSPTGRGGYTF
large,-,TRBJ1-2,TRBV12-3/TRBV12-4,TGTGCCAGCAGTCCTAGACAGACACTCTATGGCTACACCTTC,CASSPRQTLYGYTF
-,-,TRBJ1-2,TRBV12-3/TRBV12-4,TGTGCCAGCAGTAAAGGACAGTACTATGGCTACACCTTC,CASSKGQYYGYTF
-,TRBD1,TRBJ1-2,TRBV12-3/TRBV12-4,TGTGCCAGCACCCTAATGGGACAGGGTAGCGGCTATGGCTACACCTTC,CASTLMGQGSGYGYTF
-,TRBD1,TRBJ1-2,TRBV12-3/TRBV12-4,TGTGCCAGCAGTGGAAGGGACAGCTATGGCTACACCTTC,CASSGRDSYGYTF
-,TRBD1,TRBJ1-2,TRBV12-3/TRBV12-4,TGTGCCAGCAGTGCGGGACAGGGAGGCTACACCTTC,CASSAGQGGYTF
large,TRBD1,TRBJ1-2,TRBV12-3/TRBV12-4,TGTGCCAGCAGTTTACCCCGACAGGGGATGGATGGCTACACCTTC,CASSLPRQGMDGYTF
few,-,TRBJ1-2,TRBV12-3/TRBV12-4,TGTGCCAGCAGTCGACGTCTGATAGGCTACACCTTC,CASSRRLIGYTF
-,-,TRBJ1-2,TRBV12-3/TRBV12-4,TGTGCCAGCAGTTCCGCAGGTGGCTACACCTTC,CASSSAGGYTF
large,TRBD1,TRBJ1-2,TRBV12-3/TRBV12-4,TGTGCCAGCAATCTCGGACAGGGAAGGGGAGGCTACACCTTC,CASNLGQGRGGYTF
large,TRBD1,TRBJ1-2,TRBV12-3/TRBV12-4,TGTGCCAGCAGTCGGGACAGGGCCCAGGGAGGCTACACCTTC,CASSRDRAQGGYTF
-,TRBD1,TRBJ1-2,TRBV12-3/TRBV12-4,TGTGCCAGCAGCCGGACAGGGGAGGTGAATGGCTACACCTTC,CASSRTGEVNGYTF
large,TRBD1,TRBJ1-2,TRBV12-3/TRBV12-4,TGTGCCAGCATCCAGGGACAGGGAATTTATGGCTACACCTTC,CASIQGQGIYGYTF
large,TRBD1,TRBJ1-2,TRBV12-3/TRBV12-4,TGTGCCAGCAACAAAGGGGACAGGGTCGGGCTAGGCTACACCTTC,CASNKGDRVGLGYTF
medium-sized,-,TRBJ1-2,TRBV12-5,TGTGGGGCTCGAGTTGATGGCTACACCTTC,CGARVDGYTF
large,-,TRBJ1-2,TRBV12-3/TRBV12-4,TGTGCCACCGCAACAGGGAGTGGCTATGGCTACACCTTC,CATATGSGYGYTF
-,-,TRBJ1-2,TRBV12-3/TRBV12-4,TGTGTTAGCTCCCCAGGACCTTACACCTTC,CVSSPGPYTF
large,-,TRBJ1-2,TRBV12-5,TGTGCTAGTGGTTCCGGTGTTCAGGACACCTTC,CASGSGVQDTF
medium-sized,TRBD1,TRBJ1-2,TRBV12-3/TRBV12-4,TGTGCCAGCAGTGCCGGACAGGGTGGTAACTATGGCTACACCTTC,CASSAGQGGNYGYTF
-,TRBD1,TRBJ1-2,TRBV12-3/TRBV12-4,TGTGCCAGCGTATCCGGACAGGGTATGGATGGCTACACCTTC,CASVSGQGMDGYTF
-,TRBD1,TRBJ1-2,TRBV12-3/TRBV12-4,TGTGCCAGCAGTTCGTATTCCGGGACAGCTATCCATGGCTACACCTTC,CASSSYSGTAIHGYTF
few,TRBD1,TRBJ1-2,TRBV12-3/TRBV12-4,TGTGCCAGCAGGTCCGGGACAGGGTTTGGAAACTATGGCTACACCTTC,CASRSGTGFGNYGYTF
large,-,TRBJ1-2,TRBV12-3/TRBV12-4,TGTGCCAGCAGTTTTAATCAATGGCAGGGGTATGGCTACACCTTC,CASSFNQWQGYGYTF
-,TRBD1,TRBJ1-2,TRBV12-3/TRBV12-4,TGTGCCAGCAGCCGGACAGGGCCAAGGGGTGGCTACACCTTC,CASSRTGPRGGYTF
-,-,TRBJ1-2,TRBV12-3/TRBV12-4,TGTGCCAGCACGTGGAGGATGGGCTATGGCTACACCTTC,CASTWRMGYGYTF
medium-sized,-,TRBJ1-2,TRBV12-3/TRBV12-4,TGTGCCAGCAGTTTTGGTACCGGGACCGGTTTTCGCTACACCTTC,CASSFGTGTGFRYTF